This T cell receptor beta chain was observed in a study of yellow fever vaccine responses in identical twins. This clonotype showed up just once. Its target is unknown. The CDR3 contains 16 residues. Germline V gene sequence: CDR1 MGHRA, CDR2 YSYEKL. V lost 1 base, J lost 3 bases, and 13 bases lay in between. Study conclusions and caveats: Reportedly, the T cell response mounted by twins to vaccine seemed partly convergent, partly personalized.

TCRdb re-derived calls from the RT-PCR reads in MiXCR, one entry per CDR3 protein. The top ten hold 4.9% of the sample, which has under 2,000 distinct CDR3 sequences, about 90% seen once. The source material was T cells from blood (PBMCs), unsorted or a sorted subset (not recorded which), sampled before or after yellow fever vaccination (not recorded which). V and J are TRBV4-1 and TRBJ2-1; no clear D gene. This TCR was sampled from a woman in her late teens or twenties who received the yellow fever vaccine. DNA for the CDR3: TGCGCCAGCAGCCAAGCCTTGGTGGGCGACTACAATGAGCAGTTCTTC. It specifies CASSQALVGDYNEQFF.